The 17 T cell receptor beta chains given below trace back to one sample, sequenced in a study of T cells in Graves' hyperthyroidism and ophthalmopathy. Amplified regions were TCR beta CDR3 sequences from RNA transcripts. Initially, a first-round RT-PCR of the TCR CDR3 employed the HTBI primer set. TCRdb processed the multiplex PCR reads anew with MiXCR; each CDR3 protein has one entry. The repertoire holds around 450,000 distinct CDR3 sequences, with less than 20% as singletons. Sample: blood. The receptors were sampled from a woman between 18 and 29 years old with Graves' hyperthyroidism.

This clonotype has ten or more counts. The rearrangement links TRBV4-1 to TRBJ2-5; D tentatively reads TRBD1 or TRBD2 (6 bases each). In germline, CDR1 is MGHRA, CDR2 YSYEKL. The length of the CDR3 is 16 residues. V gave up 5 bases and J gave up 4 bases, with 20 bases separating them. The DNA for the CDR3 is TGCGCCAGCAGCTATATAGGCGGGAAAGGGGGAGAGACCCAGTACTTC. Translated: CASSYIGGKGGETQYF.

This clonotype was seen at least ten times. V usage is TRBV18 and J usage is TRBJ2-1, with D unresolved. The CDR3 extends over 15 amino acids. Trimming shortened V by 6 bases and J by 3 bases, and 15 bases separated the two germline ends. Germline V gene sequence: CDR1 KGHSH, CDR2 LQKENI. This CDR3 reads CASSSMRTYYNEQFF. The CDR3 nucleotides are TGTGCCAGCTCTAGTATGCGGACCTACTACAATGAGCAGTTCTTC. The full variable domain, completed using reference TRBV18 and TRBJ2-1, is NAGVMQNPRHLVRRRGQEARLRCSPMKGHSHVYWYRQLPEEGLKFMVYLQKENIIDESGMPKERFSAEFPKEGPSILRIQQVVRGDSAAYFCASSSMRTYYNEQFFGPGTRLTVL.

This clonotype was detected ten times or more. This sequence joins TRBV2 and TRBJ1-5; D not certain. Germline V CDR1 and CDR2: SNHLY, FYNNEI. V lost 3 bases to trimming and J lost 4 bases, with 7 bases between them. The CDR3 length is 13 residues. In nucleotides, the CDR3 is TGTGCCAGCAGTGATACGAGAAATCAGCCCCAGCATTTT. Its translation: CASSDTRNQPQHF.

This clonotype was observed a few times. CDR3 sequence reads: CASIKAFQQYNEQFF. The CDR3 region has the DNA TGTGCCAGCATTAAGGCGTTTCAACAGTACAATGAGCAGTTCTTC. This chain connects TRBV2 to TRBJ2-1, with unresolved D. Germline CDR1 reads SNHLY; CDR2 reads FYNNEI. The CDR3 is 15 residues long. V lost 7 bases to trimming and J lost 4 bases, with 17 bases between them.

This sequence joins TRBV7-2 and TRBJ2-2; TRBD1 matches at 7 bases. The V and J ends lost 2 bases and 5 bases, in that order; junction bases with no gene match: 5. This CDR3 comprises 15 residues. Germline V gives CDR1 SGHTA, CDR2 FQGNSA. CDR3 nucleotide sequence: TGTGCCAGCAGCTTAAACAGGGGTATGACCGGGGAGCTGTTTTTT. Translating gives CASSLNRGMTGELFF.

Regarding this clonotype: Given a much more abundant clone one base away, this may be a read error. The chain combines TRBV27 with TRBJ2-7; D is undetermined. Trimming left V 5 bases short and J 7 bases short, with 24 bases between. The CDR3 is 16 residues long. Germline V gene data show CDR1 as MNHEY and CDR2 as SMNVEV (reference sequence). The CDR3 here is CASSPRLLGPRVEQYF. CDR3 DNA sequence: TGTGCCAGCAGTCCTAGGCTCCTAGGGCCTCGGGTTGAGCAGTACTTC.

This clonotype showed up many times. The rearrangement joins TRBV5-5 to TRBJ2-7; D might be TRBD1 or TRBD2, each matching 5 bases. This CDR3 has 15 residues. The germline gives CDR1 SGHKS, CDR2 YYEKEE (reference sequence). V was clipped by 2 bases and J by 0 bases, with 12 bases between them. The CDR3 nucleotides are TGTGCCAGCAGCTTCGAACTAGGGGCCTCCTACGAGCAGTACTTC. Protein sequence: CASSFELGASYEQYF.

Ten or more counts support this clonotype. The J gene is TRBJ2-5, the V gene TRBV27, with 14 bases fitting TRBD2. The CDR3 has 20 residues. The J segment lost 2 bases and the V segment lost 5 bases, leaving 16 bases of the junction unmatched. Looked up from germline, CDR1 is MNHEY and CDR2 is SMNVEV (reference sequence). In nucleotides, the CDR3 is TGTGCCAGCAGTAGCTTGTCCGGGACTAGCGGGGGAAAATCACAAGAGACCCAGTACTTC. Protein sequence: CASSSLSGTSGGKSQETQYF.

This clonotype was found many times. J is TRBJ2-3 and V is TRBV20-1; 8 bases map to TRBD2. CDR3 length: 14 residues. Germline values: CDR1 DFQATT, CDR2 SNEGSKA (reference sequence). V was clipped by 5 bases and J by 2 bases; unmatched bases: 6. CDR3 residues: CSAVPSGPTDTQYF. The CDR3 coding sequence is TGCAGTGCTGTTCCTAGCGGGCCCACAGATACGCAGTATTTT.

This clonotype has at least ten counts. The chain is built from TRBV13 and TRBJ2-7, with 14 positions matching TRBD2. The length of the CDR3 is 17 residues. The germline V gene has CDR1 PRHDT and CDR2 FYEKMQ (reference sequence). J lost 0 bases, V lost 3 bases, and 4 bases had no gene match. DNA for the CDR3: TGTGCCAGCAGCTTGGCCGGGACTAGCGGGAGCTCCTACGAGCAGTACTTC. As protein: CASSLAGTSGSSYEQYF.

V is TRBV20-1 and J is TRBJ2-1; weak D call: TRBD2 (5 bases). V was trimmed by 2 bases and J by 0 bases, leaving 23 bases between them. In germline, CDR1 is DFQATT, CDR2 SNEGSKA (reference sequence). This CDR3 has 19 amino acids. Written as DNA, the CDR3 is TGCAGTGCTAGACCTCCCTGGGAGAAGGCGGAGAGCTCCTACAATGAGCAGTTCTTC. Its translation is CSARPPWEKAESSYNEQFF.

The chain uses TRBV7-2 and TRBJ2-2, with 8 bases identical to TRBD2. V shed 4 bases and J 1 base; nucleotides not matched to a gene: 8. The V gene's germline CDR1 is SGHTA and CDR2 FQGNSA. The CDR3 runs to 17 residues. CDR3 loop: CASSSVRTSRNTGELFF. CDR3 in DNA: TGTGCCAGCAGCTCCGTCCGGACTAGCAGGAACACCGGGGAGCTGTTTTTT.

In this sample, this clonotype turned up many times. The chain recombines TRBV6-1 with TRBJ2-7; 8 bases fit TRBD2. The V and J ends lost 1 base and 5 bases, in that order; junction bases with no gene match: 7. The CDR3 has 15 residues. CDR1 is MNHNS and CDR2 is SASEGT in the germline V gene. The CDR3 DNA is TGTGCCAGCAGTGAAGAGAGCGGGAGTATTAACGAGCAGTACTTC. This sequence encodes CASSEESGSINEQYF.

This clonotype is a singleton in its sample. The rearrangement links TRBV10-2 to TRBJ2-7, with 8 bases that match TRBD1. V was clipped by 6 bases and J by 5 bases; unmatched bases: 6. The length of the CDR3 is 13 residues. Germline V CDR1 and CDR2: WSHSY, SAAADI. Written as DNA, the CDR3 is TGCGCCAGCAGCTCCGACAGGGGAAACGAGCAGTACTTC. Its translation is CASSSDRGNEQYF.

This clonotype was found many times. The V and J genes are TRBV6-6 and TRBJ2-7, with D perhaps matching TRBD2 (6 bases). The germline V gene has CDR1 MNHNY and CDR2 SVGAGI (reference sequence). V was cut by 2 bases and J by 5 bases, with 16 bases left in between. The CDR3 has 15 amino acids. CDR3 sequence (DNA): TGTGCCAGCAGTTACGATGTAGGGAGGACGAACGAGCAGTACTTC. As protein: CASSYDVGRTNEQYF.

The rearrangement joins TRBV19 to TRBJ1-1; TRBD1 might be the D (5 bases). The CDR3 is 15 amino acids. The germline V gene has CDR1 LNHDA and CDR2 SQIVND (reference sequence). V lost 7 bases and J lost 4, with 19 bases in between. The CDR3 bases are TGTGCCAGTACCCCCAAAGGACCTGGGGGCACTGAAGCTTTCTTT. It translates to CASTPKGPGGTEAFF.

There are a few counts of this clonotype. The rearrangement uses TRBV5-1 and TRBJ2-6; 13 positions match TRBD2. The CDR3 spans 19 residues. Germline V gene lookup returns CDR1 SGHRS and CDR2 YFSETQ. V shed 3 bases, J shed 4 bases, and the junction held 10 bases outside the gene matches. CDR3: CASSYIDGTSGVGANVLTF. DNA for the CDR3: TGCGCCAGCAGCTACATCGACGGGACTAGCGGGGTGGGGGCCAACGTCCTGACTTTC.